This T cell receptor beta chain emerged from a study of blood T cell repertoires in COVID-19. Study as a whole: Sites across the United States, Italy and Spain contributed samples from acute and convalescent COVID-19. T cells, B-cell-depleted T cells, or PBMCs provided the cDNA or gDNA that served as material.

Germline values: CDR1 SGHDN, CDR2 FVKESK. The CDR3 is 14 residues long. V was clipped by 1 base and J by 6 bases, with 12 bases between them. Authors' data handling: Amplifying reference gene primers gave estimates of nucleated cell counts. Only in-frame clones appear in the TCRdb table, and some are missing; sequencing was by immunoSEQ multiplex PCR. V and J calls plus clone size are reproduced from that table; the DNA served to infer D and trimming. The sample holds tens of thousands of clones, 70% to 90% seen once. The sequencing input was peripheral blood. The rearrangement joins TRBV14 to TRBJ1-1; TRBD1 is a possible D gene (5 bases). This receptor was taken from a human donor with active COVID-19. The donor label of this sample is uncertain. The DNA of the CDR3 is TGTGCCAGCAGCCAAGCGTTCAGGGATTCTGAAGCTTTCTTT. Protein product: CASSQAFRDSEAFF.